This entry lists 19 T cell receptor beta chains sequenced from one sample in a study of beta chain features in type 1 diabetes. Of the isolated RNA, all was reverse transcribed, and so the sequenced material was expressed TCRB transcripts. Method: immunoSEQ multiplex PCR; TCRdb's copy keeps in-frame clones and lacks some. Of 850,000 to 900,000 clones listed, roughly 15% were seen once; the top ten hold about 0.02%. Sequencing was performed on naive CD4+ T cells from blood. Receptors originate from a woman between 18 and 30 years old in good health.

This clone occurred a few times. The chain carries TRBV19 and TRBJ2-2; the match to TRBD1 covers 7 bases. The CDR3 contains 15 residues. Germline CDR1 and CDR2: LNHDA and SQIVND (reference sequence). The V gene end was trimmed by 7 bases and the J gene end by 0 bases; junction bases not matched to a gene: 5. CDR3 nucleotides: TGTGCCAGTAACCCCGGGACAGCGAACACCGGGGAGCTGTTTTTT. It encodes CASNPGTANTGELFF.

V usage is TRBV5-1 and J usage is TRBJ2-7, with D possibly being TRBD2 (6 bases). Trimming shortened V by 6 bases and J by 7 bases, and 11 bases separated the two germline ends. Germline loops: CDR1 SGHRS, CDR2 YFSETQ. The CDR3 extends over 11 amino acids. The CDR3 DNA sequence: TGCGCCAGCAACGGCGCGGGAGAGCAGTACTTC. Translating it yields CASNGAGEQYF.

This chain connects TRBV18 to TRBJ1-5; no clear D. V shed 4 bases and J shed 7 bases, with 8 bases lying between them. CDR3 length: 12 residues. Germline V lookup: CDR1 KGHSH, CDR2 LQKENI. The DNA of the CDR3 is TGTGCCAGCTCACGAGACGTCCAGCCCCAGCATTTT. The encoded protein is CASSRDVQPQHF.

This chain joins TRBV29-1 and TRBJ2-3; 9 nucleotides match TRBD1. Germline V CDR1 and CDR2: SQVTM, ANQGSEA. The ends lost 7 bases at V and 8 bases at J; junction bases unmatched: 13. The CDR3 is made up of 14 amino acids. The CDR3 sequence: CSGLRDRVRGTQYF. As DNA, the CDR3 is TGCAGCGGCCTCCGGGACAGGGTTCGGGGTACGCAGTATTTT.

This clone has a handful of counts. The chain is built from TRBV4-3 and TRBJ1-3; D perhaps matches TRBD1 (6 bases). The V and J ends lost 1 base and 5 bases respectively, with 15 bases between them. The germline V gene has CDR1 LGHNA and CDR2 YSLEER. The CDR3 runs 16 residues. The CDR3 is CASSQVSGGGRNTIYF. DNA of the CDR3: TGCGCCAGCAGCCAAGTGAGCGGGGGGGGCAGAAACACCATATATTTT.

The chain carries TRBV13 and TRBJ1-2; possibly TRBD1 for D (5 bases). Germline V lookup: CDR1 PRHDT, CDR2 FYEKMQ (reference sequence). V was trimmed by 3 bases and J by 6 bases, leaving 26 bases between them. The CDR3 contains 18 residues. The CDR3 is CASSFPPPLGLLTNGYTF. The CDR3 bases are TGTGCCAGCAGCTTCCCCCCCCCTTTGGGACTCTTAACTAATGGCTACACCTTC.

The chain is built from TRBV12-5 and TRBJ2-5, with D uncertain. V lost 6 bases to trimming and J lost 3 bases, with 14 bases between them. The CDR3 covers 14 residues. From germline, CDR1 is LGHNT and CDR2 FRNRAP. Here the CDR3 DNA reads TGTGCTAGTGGGGTCCGCGCGAGAGAAGAGACCCAGTACTTC. Encoded protein: CASGVRAREETQYF. Full variable domain (outside the CDR3, taken from reference TRBV12-5 and TRBJ2-5): DARVTQTPRHKVTEMGQEVTMRCQPILGHNTVFWYRQTMMQGLELLAYFRNRAPLDDSGMPKDRFSAEMPDATLATLKIQPSEPRDSAVYFCASGVRAREETQYFGPGTRLLVL.

The V call is TRBV6-5, the J call TRBJ2-7, with D perhaps matching TRBD2 (5 bases). This CDR3 has 11 residues. The V gene's germline CDR1 is MNHEY and CDR2 SVGAGI. V was trimmed by 10 bases and J by 3 bases, leaving 10 bases between them. The CDR3 DNA reads as TGTGCCACCTCTCGGGACTACGAGCAGTACTTC. Encoded protein: CATSRDYEQYF.

Concerning this clone itself: Other DNA sequences in the sample encode the same CDR3. The CDR3 reads CASSFGTNYGYTF. The DNA of the CDR3 is TGTGCCAGCAGCTTTGGTACTAACTATGGCTACACCTTC. V gene TRBV7-2 combines with J gene TRBJ1-2, with D uncertain. Per germline, CDR1 SGHTA and CDR2 FQGNSA. Trimming stripped 3 bases from V and 0 bases from J, with 5 bases between. The length of the CDR3 is 13 residues.

The chain joins TRBV7-6 to TRBJ2-7, with 8 bases fitting TRBD1. V was pared by 4 bases and J by 6 bases, with 5 bases of the junction left unmatched. Germline CDR1 is SGHVS and CDR2 is FNYEAQ. This CDR3 spans 13 amino acids. The DNA for the CDR3 is TGTGCCAGCAGCTCGGACAGGGTCGGCGAGCAGTACTTC. Its translation: CASSSDRVGEQYF.

There are a few counts of this clone. This chain links TRBV18 with TRBJ2-5; D is uncertain. The V gene's germline CDR1 is KGHSH and CDR2 LQKENI. Trimming pared 0 bases from V and 5 bases from J, leaving 13 bases between. The CDR3 length is 15 residues. CDR3 loop: CASSPPGRIGETQYF. CDR3 coding DNA: TGTGCCAGCTCACCACCAGGACGAATCGGGGAGACCCAGTACTTC.

The sample holds a few counts of this clone. The chain has TRBV5-5 and TRBJ2-1; 9 nucleotides align to TRBD1. V gave up 6 bases and J gave up 6 bases; unmatched junction bases: 10. The CDR3 consists of 15 residues. Germline CDR1 is SGHKS and CDR2 is YYEKEE (reference sequence). The CDR3 DNA sequence: TGTGCCAGCACCGTTCGGACAGGGGAGGTCAATGAGCAGTTCTTC. Its protein is CASTVRTGEVNEQFF. The variable domain in full, with the rest retrieved from reference TRBV5-5 and TRBJ2-1, is DAGVTQSPTHLIKTRGQQVTLRCSPISGHKSVSWYQQVLGQGPQFIFQYYEKEERGRGNFPDRFSARQFPNYSSELNVNALLLGDSALYLCASTVRTGEVNEQFFGPGTRLTVL.

J is TRBJ2-3 and V is TRBV4-3; the D is unclear. The CDR3 runs to 12 residues. Germline-derived CDR1 and CDR2 are LGHNA and YSLEER. Between the trimmed V and J ends, which lost 5 bases and 6 bases, there was a span of 9 bases. This CDR3 reads CASSDPWDTQYF. In DNA form, the CDR3 reads TGCGCCAGCAGCGATCCGTGGGATACGCAGTATTTT.

This clone was counted between two and nine times. The CDR3 sequence: CASRRTSGRLYEQYF. The CDR3, as DNA: TGTGCCAGCAGGAGGACTAGCGGGAGGCTCTACGAGCAGTACTTC. This rearrangement joins TRBV28 to TRBJ2-7; 14 nucleotides match TRBD2. The CDR3 is made up of 15 amino acids. In germline, CDR1 is MDHEN, CDR2 SYDVKM. The junction had 4 bases not matched to a gene; V was cut back by 6 bases and J by 3 bases.

This clone was seen a handful of times. The chain uses TRBV7-3 and TRBJ2-3; D may be TRBD2 (5 bases). CDR1 SGHTA and CDR2 FQGTGA come from the germline V gene. This CDR3 is 14 amino acids long. The V end was cut by 1 base, the J end by 5 bases, with 10 bases between. CDR3 residues: CASSLSGRIDTQYF. CDR3 DNA: TGTGCCAGCAGCTTAAGCGGGCGAATAGATACGCAGTATTTT.

This clone was detected a few times. This chain joins TRBV29-1 and TRBJ2-3; 8 bases are shared with TRBD2. Germline V gene data show CDR1 as SQVTM and CDR2 as ANQGSEA. With V trimmed by 5 bases and J by 2 bases, 9 bases remained unmatched. CDR3 size: 15 residues. CDR3 nucleotide sequence: TGCAGCGTTCGACGGGTAGCGGGAACCACAGATACGCAGTATTTT. Its translation is CSVRRVAGTTDTQYF.

This clone was seen only a few times. CDR3 nucleotides: TGTGCCATCAAAGCGGGACTAGCGGGGAACAATGAGCAGTTCTTC. Residues: CAIKAGLAGNNEQFF. The chain employs TRBV10-3 and TRBJ2-1; 13 bases are a match to TRBD2. Per germline, CDR1 ENHRY and CDR2 SYGVKD. This CDR3 has 15 residues. The V segment lost 7 bases and the J segment 5 bases; nucleotides outside the gene matches: 5.

The rearrangement links TRBV5-1 to TRBJ2-2, with unresolved D. The CDR3 spans 14 residues. V gave up 7 bases and J gave up 5 bases, with 15 bases separating them. The germline V gene has CDR1 SGHRS and CDR2 YFSETQ. The CDR3 bases are TGCGCCAGCTCTCTGAAAGGGAATACCGGGGAGCTGTTTTTT. Translating it yields CASSLKGNTGELFF.

The V and J genes are TRBV28 and TRBJ1-1, with D unclear. V lost 6 bases, J lost 0 bases, and 8 bases lay in between. The CDR3 totals 13 residues. In germline, CDR1 is MDHEN, CDR2 SYDVKM. This chain's CDR3 is CASRRKLNTEAFF. CDR3 nucleotides: TGTGCCAGCAGGAGAAAGCTGAACACTGAAGCTTTCTTT. The entire variable domain, with the rest obtained from reference TRBV28 and TRBJ1-1, is as follows: DVKVTQSSRYLVKRTGEKVFLECVQDMDHENMFWYRQDPGLGLRLIYFSYDVKMKEKGDIPEGYSVSREKKERFSLILESASTNQTSMYLCASRRKLNTEAFFGQGTRLTVV.